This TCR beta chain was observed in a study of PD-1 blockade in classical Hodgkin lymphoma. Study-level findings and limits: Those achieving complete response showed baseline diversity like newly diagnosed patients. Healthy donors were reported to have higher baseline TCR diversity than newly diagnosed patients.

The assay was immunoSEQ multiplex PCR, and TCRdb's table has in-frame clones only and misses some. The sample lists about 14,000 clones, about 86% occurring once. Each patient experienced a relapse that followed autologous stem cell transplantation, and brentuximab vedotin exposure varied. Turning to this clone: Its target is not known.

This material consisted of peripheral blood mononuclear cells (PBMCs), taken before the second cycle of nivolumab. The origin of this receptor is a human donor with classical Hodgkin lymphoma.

The CDR3 DNA reads TGTGCCAGCAGCGTGCCCCGGATTAGGGGACGGAATTCCTACGAGCAGTACTTC. It encodes CASSVPRIRGRNSYEQYF. This sequence joins TRBV7-9 and TRBJ2-7; possibly TRBD1 or TRBD2 for D (5 bases each). Germline lookup yields CDR1 SEHNR and CDR2 FQNEAQ (reference sequence). Deletions cut 5 bases from V and 1 base from J, with 24 bases between. This CDR3 has 18 amino acids.